Shown below are 17 T cell receptor beta chains from a single sample sequenced in a study of T-cell reconstitution after alpha-beta-depleted transplantation in children. Molecular barcoding with unique molecular identifiers was used for the TCRbeta library. One entry per CDR3 protein, called by TCRdb with MiXCR from the PCR reads. The sample consists of 90,000 to 150,000 distinct CDR3 sequences, under 25% of them appearing once. Source: PBMCs, mostly from graft donor cells, taken 180 days after TCRalphabeta/CD19-depleted stem cell transplant. These receptors were collected from a male patient between 2 and 15 years old who had a stem cell transplant for chronic granulomatous disease, so the T cells may come from the graft donor.

This clonotype was recorded a few times. This rearrangement joins TRBV28 to TRBJ1-2; tentatively, D is TRBD1 (5 bases). Trimming took off 6 bases at V and 2 bases at J, with 19 bases between the two ends. CDR1 and CDR2 (germline): MDHEN, SYDVKM. The CDR3 totals 16 residues. CDR3 protein: CASSAGKGPRNYGYTF. CDR3 in DNA: TGTGCCAGCAGCGCTGGGAAGGGACCCAGAAACTATGGCTACACCTTC.

Only one count was recorded for this clonotype. This sequence joins TRBV18 and TRBJ2-5; no firm D call. The ends were cut back, 6 bases at V and 7 bases at J, with 6 bases in the middle. The CDR3 length is 10 residues. Per the germline V gene, CDR1 is KGHSH and CDR2 is LQKENI. CDR3 sequence: CASSEGTQYF. In DNA form, the CDR3 reads TGTGCCAGCTCCGAAGGGACCCAGTACTTC.

This clonotype was counted only a few times. The CDR3 DNA reads TGTGCCAGCAGCTTGGCTTCGGCCGGGGAGCTGTTTTTT. Translation gives CASSLASAGELFF. The V and J genes are TRBV5-6 and TRBJ2-2; D is uncertain. Germline V gene data show CDR1 as SGHDT and CDR2 as YYEEEE. Trimming took 0 bases from V and 6 from J, leaving 6 bases between them. This CDR3 is built from 13 residues.

This clonotype was detected a few times. The CDR3 here is CASSITRDREETQYF. The DNA of the CDR3 is TGTGCCAGCAGCATCACCCGGGACAGGGAAGAGACCCAGTACTTC. The chain links TRBV7-9 to TRBJ2-5; TRBD1 aligns across 9 bases. V gave up 5 bases and J gave up 3 bases; unmatched junction bases: 7. Germline V gives CDR1 SEHNR, CDR2 FQNEAQ (reference sequence). The CDR3 loop spans 15 amino acids.

There are many counts of this clonotype. The chain employs TRBV5-5 and TRBJ2-2; D remains ambiguous. This CDR3 has 15 residues. Trimming removed 0 bases from V and 5 bases from J, with 11 bases in between. In germline, CDR1 is SGHKS, CDR2 YYEKEE (reference sequence). CDR3 amino acids: CASSLEWFGTGELFF. The CDR3 DNA is TGTGCCAGCAGCTTGGAATGGTTTGGGACCGGGGAGCTGTTTTTT.

This clonotype was seen more than once but under ten times. This chain links TRBV18 with TRBJ2-1, with TRBD2 matching over 9 bases. This CDR3 region has 16 residues. The ends lost 2 bases at V and 4 bases at J; junction bases unmatched: 6. The V gene's germline CDR1 is KGHSH and CDR2 LQKENI. The CDR3 loop is CASSPLAGAKYNEQFF. CDR3 bases: TGTGCCAGCTCACCATTAGCGGGGGCGAAATACAATGAGCAGTTCTTC.

The V and J genes are TRBV25-1 and TRBJ2-1, with 10 bases identical to TRBD1. CDR1 is MGHDK, CDR2 SYGVNS, per germline. J was trimmed by 1 base and V by 3 bases; bases with no gene match: 9. The CDR3 totals 18 residues. The CDR3, as DNA: TGTGCCAGCAGTGATTTACGGGACAGGGGCATATCCTACAATGAGCAGTTCTTC. Amino acid sequence: CASSDLRDRGISYNEQFF. Together with reference TRBV25-1 and TRBJ2-1, the CDR3 gives the full variable domain: EADIYQTPRYLVIGTGKKITLECSQTMGHDKMYWYQQDPGMELHLIHYSYGVNSTEKGDLSSESTVSRIRTEHFPLTLESARPSHTSQYLCASSDLRDRGISYNEQFFGPGTRLTVL.

This clonotype was picked up many times. The gene calls are TRBV12-3 or TRBV12-4 and TRBJ1-5; D gene uncertain. V gave up 6 bases and J gave up 3 bases, with 6 bases separating them. The length of the CDR3 is 12 residues. The CDR3 reads CASRLHNQPQHF. The CDR3, as DNA: TGTGCCAGCAGACTCCACAATCAGCCCCAGCATTTT.

This clonotype was found many times. J is TRBJ2-3 and V is TRBV5-6; 11 bases align to TRBD2. CDR1 and CDR2 from the germline V gene are SGHDT and YYEEEE. The CDR3 loop spans 15 amino acids. The trim removed 0 bases at V and 11 bases at J, leaving 8 bases unmatched. DNA for the CDR3: TGTGCCAGCAGCTTGGTAGCGGGGGGGCCTATGAAGCAGTATTTT. Its protein product is CASSLVAGGPMKQYF.

This clonotype has a handful of counts. The V call is TRBV12-3 or TRBV12-4, the J call TRBJ2-5, with D tentatively TRBD2 (6 bases). V gave up 3 bases and J gave up 2 bases, with 16 bases separating them. The CDR3 covers 16 residues. The DNA of the CDR3 is TGTGCCAGCAGTTTCTCCCTAGGGAGGTCTCAAGAGACCCAGTACTTC. Translated, it gives CASSFSLGRSQETQYF.

V usage is TRBV11-2 and J usage is TRBJ2-2; D is ambiguous. With 1 base removed from V and 6 bases from J, the gap between germline ends came to 6 bases. This CDR3 contains 13 residues. Germline V CDR1 and CDR2: SGHAT, FQNNGV. This CDR3 reads CASSLAAAGELFF. CDR3 in DNA: TGTGCCAGCAGCTTAGCGGCAGCCGGGGAGCTGTTTTTT.

This clonotype was counted at least ten times. V gene TRBV29-1 combines with J gene TRBJ2-3, with 7 bases fitting TRBD2. Germline loops: CDR1 SQVTM, CDR2 ANQGSEA. The CDR3 extends over 14 amino acids. With 6 bases clipped from V and 1 base from J, the junction kept 7 bases outside the gene matches. CDR3 bases: TGCAGCGTATTGCGGGGGTGGGGCACAGATACGCAGTATTTT. Its translation is CSVLRGWGTDTQYF.

This clonotype has more than one count but fewer than ten. This chain links TRBV13 with TRBJ2-7; D remains unclear. Germline loops: CDR1 PRHDT, CDR2 FYEKMQ (reference sequence). Trimming removed 1 base from V and 5 bases from J, with 3 bases in between. CDR3 length equals 11 residues. CDR3 loop: CASSLADEQYF. DNA for the CDR3: TGTGCCAGCAGCTTAGCTGACGAGCAGTACTTC.

This clonotype was counted many times. This rearrangement joins TRBV5-1 to TRBJ2-5; D unresolved. The ends were cut back, 8 bases at V and 5 bases at J, with 13 bases in the middle. The CDR3 has 12 amino acids. Germline loops: CDR1 SGHRS, CDR2 YFSETQ. Written as DNA, the CDR3 is TGCGCCAGTCAAGACCCCCAGGAGACCCAGTACTTC. Amino acid sequence: CASQDPQETQYF.

This chain joins TRBV11-1 and TRBJ2-7; D perhaps matches TRBD2 (6 bases). Looked up from germline, CDR1 is SGHAT and CDR2 is FQDESV (reference sequence). The length of the CDR3 is 15 residues. Trimming took 0 bases from V and 3 from J, leaving 12 bases between them. CDR3 sequence (DNA): TGTGCCAGCAGCTTAGCATTCGGGAGTGTCTACGAGCAGTACTTC. Protein: CASSLAFGSVYEQYF.

This clonotype appeared a few times. The rearrangement links TRBV7-7 to TRBJ2-5; 8 positions match TRBD2. CDR1 is SSHAT and CDR2 is FNYEAQ in the germline V gene (reference sequence). The CDR3 has 13 amino acids. Trimming took 8 bases from V and 5 from J; bases not matched to a gene: 7. CDR3 nucleotides: TGTGCCAGCGGCCTAGCGGGTATCGAGACCCAGTACTTC. Amino acid sequence: CASGLAGIETQYF.

The rearrangement joins TRBV6-6 to TRBJ2-2; 8 nucleotides line up with TRBD1. CDR1 MNHNY and CDR2 SVGAGI come from the germline V gene (reference sequence). V was pared by 6 bases and J by 9 bases, with 6 bases of the junction left unmatched. The CDR3 consists of 13 residues. The CDR3 coding sequence is TGTGCCAGCAGCGGGACAGGAGTTAGGGAGCTGTTTTTT. Its protein is CASSGTGVRELFF.